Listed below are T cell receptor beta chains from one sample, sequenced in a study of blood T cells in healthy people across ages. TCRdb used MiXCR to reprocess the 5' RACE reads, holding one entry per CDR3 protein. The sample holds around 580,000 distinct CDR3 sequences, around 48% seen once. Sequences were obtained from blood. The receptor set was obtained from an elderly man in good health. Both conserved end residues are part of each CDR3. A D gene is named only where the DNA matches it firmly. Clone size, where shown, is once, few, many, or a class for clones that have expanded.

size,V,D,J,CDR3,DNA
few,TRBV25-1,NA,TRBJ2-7,CASSNIEQYF,TGTGCCAGCAGTAATATCGAGCAGTACTTC
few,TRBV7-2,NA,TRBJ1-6,CASSPLVRGSPLHF,TGTGCCAGCAGCCCCCTGGTCCGGGGTTCACCCCTCCACTTT
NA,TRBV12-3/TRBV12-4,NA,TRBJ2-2,CASSKDGADANTGELFF,TGTGCCAGCAGCAAAGACGGGGCCGACGCGAACACCGGGGAGCTGTTTTTT
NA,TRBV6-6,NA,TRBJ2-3,CASSDPETHTQYF,TGTGCCAGCAGTGACCCGGAGACCCATACGCAGTATTTT
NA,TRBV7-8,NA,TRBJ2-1,CASSYGTQYNEQFF,TGTGCCAGCAGCTACGGGACCCAATACAATGAGCAGTTCTTC
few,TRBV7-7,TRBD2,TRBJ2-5,CASSLGLAGVQETQYF,TGTGCTAGCAGCTTAGGACTAGCGGGGGTCCAAGAGACCCAGTACTTC
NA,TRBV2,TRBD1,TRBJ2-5,CASSPPGQTRRETQYF,TGTGCCAGCAGTCCTCCGGGACAGACCCGTCGTGAGACCCAGTACTTC
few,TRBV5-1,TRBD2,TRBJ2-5,CASSLGLAARQETQYF,TGCGCCAGCAGCTTGGGGCTAGCGGCTCGCCAAGAGACCCAGTACTTC
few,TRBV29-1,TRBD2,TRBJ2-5,CSVDQRGQETQYF,TGCAGCGTTGACCAGCGGGGGCAAGAGACCCAGTACTTC
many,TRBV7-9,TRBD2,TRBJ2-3,CASSPPPTSGRASADTQYF,TGTGCCAGCAGCCCTCCCCCGACTAGCGGGAGGGCCTCCGCAGATACGCAGTATTTT
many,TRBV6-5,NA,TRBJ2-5,CASSYGTLQETQYF,TGTGCCAGCAGTTACGGGACACTGCAAGAGACCCAGTACTTC
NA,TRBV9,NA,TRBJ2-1,CVSSVAADRFGNEQFF,TGTGTCAGCAGCGTAGCTGCAGACCGGTTTGGCAATGAGCAGTTCTTC
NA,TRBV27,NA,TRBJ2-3,CASSLGPGTALTDTQYF,TGTGCCAGCAGTTTAGGGCCAGGGACGGCACTCACAGATACGCAGTATTTT
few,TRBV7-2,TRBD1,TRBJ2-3,CASSFGDSRTDTQYF,TGTGCCAGCAGTTTCGGGGACAGTAGAACAGATACGCAGTATTTT
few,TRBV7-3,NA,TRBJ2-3,CASSLGVSRGSTDTQYF,TGTGCCAGCAGCTTAGGCGTTTCAAGGGGTAGCACAGATACGCAGTATTTT
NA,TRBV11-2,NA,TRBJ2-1,CASSMAGGTFNEQFF,TGTGCCAGCAGCATGGCGGGCGGGACTTTTAATGAGCAGTTCTTC
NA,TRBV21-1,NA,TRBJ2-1,CASSKCGGPGNEQFF,TGTGCCAGCAGCAAATGCGGGGGCCCGGGGAATGAGCAGTTCTTC
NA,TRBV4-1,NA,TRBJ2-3,CASSQEDSTDTQYF,TGCGCCAGCAGCCAAGAGGACAGCACAGATACGCAGTATTTT
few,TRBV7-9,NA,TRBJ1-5,CASSLGTGDNNQPQHF,TGTGCCAGCAGCTTAGGTACAGGAGATAACAATCAGCCCCAGCATTTT
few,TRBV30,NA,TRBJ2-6,CAWSLGGANVLTF,TGTGCCTGGAGTTTGGGCGGGGCCAACGTCCTGACTTTC
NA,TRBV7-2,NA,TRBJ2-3,CASRTGQAGVTQYF,TGTGCCAGCAGAACGGGGCAAGCGGGTGTTACGCAGTATTTT
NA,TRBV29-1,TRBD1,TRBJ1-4,CSGLRGTNEKLFF,TGCAGCGGCCTCAGGGGGACCAATGAAAAACTGTTTTTT
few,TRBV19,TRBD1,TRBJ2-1,CASSTTGDRSSYNEQFF,TGTGCCAGTAGTACAACAGGGGATCGGAGCTCCTACAATGAGCAGTTCTTC
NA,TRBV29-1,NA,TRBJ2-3,CSVEGEAGADTQYF,TGCAGCGTTGAAGGGGAGGCAGGCGCAGATACGCAGTATTTT
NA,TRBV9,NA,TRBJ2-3,CASSVEEAHTDTQYF,TGTGCCAGCAGCGTTGAGGAAGCGCACACAGATACGCAGTATTTT
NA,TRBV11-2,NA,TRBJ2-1,CASSPQVSARFNEQFF,TGTGCCAGCAGCCCTCAAGTTAGCGCCCGTTTCAATGAGCAGTTCTTC
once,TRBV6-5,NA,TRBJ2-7,CASKRAPLYEQYF,TGTGCCAGCAAAAGGGCGCCCCTTTACGAGCAGTACTTC
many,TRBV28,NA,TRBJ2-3,CASIRGRYTDTQYF,TGTGCCAGCATCCGGGGGCGATACACAGATACGCAGTATTTT
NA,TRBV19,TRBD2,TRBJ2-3,CASSPGTSGSREDTQYF,TGTGCCAGTAGCCCCGGGACTAGCGGTTCCCGAGAAGATACGCAGTATTTT
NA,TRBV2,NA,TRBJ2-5,CASSQGPRGETQYF,TGTGCCAGCAGCCAGGGACCACGGGGAGAGACCCAGTACTTC
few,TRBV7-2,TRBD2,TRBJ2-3,CASSPNSGRGGSDTQYF,TGTGCCAGCAGTCCTAATAGCGGGAGGGGAGGATCAGATACGCAGTATTTT
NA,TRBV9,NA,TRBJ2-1,CASSVEGGVGGEQFF,TGTGCCAGCAGCGTAGAGGGGGGTGTTGGGGGTGAGCAGTTCTTC